These 16 T cell receptor beta chains were all obtained from the same sample, sequenced in a study of T cell responses to AZD1222 COVID-19 vaccine. Produced via immunoSEQ multiplex PCR; TCRdb's table is partial and in-frame only. Of 150,000 to 200,000 clones in the sample, approximately 90% were seen once. The sequencing here drew on peripheral blood, taken on day 0 of AZD1222 vaccination. The receptors here all came from an adult in good health.

The V call is TRBV2, the J call TRBJ2-7; D is ambiguous. CDR1 and CDR2 (germline): SNHLY, FYNNEI. Trimming cost V 8 bases and J 0 bases, with 8 bases left between them. The CDR3 covers 12 residues. CDR3 sequence reads: CASAVSSYEQYF. The CDR3 DNA reads as TGTGCCAGCGCCGTTAGCTCCTACGAGCAGTACTTC.

The chain recombines TRBV20-1 with TRBJ1-1; the D gene is possibly TRBD1 (5 bases). The CDR3 extends over 11 amino acids. V lost 0 bases to trimming and J lost 10 bases, with 9 bases between them. Germline loops: CDR1 DFQATT, CDR2 SNEGSKA (reference sequence). In DNA form, the CDR3 reads TGCAGTGCTAGAGACCAGGGAGCAGCTTTCTTT. This gives the protein CSARDQGAAFF.

The chain joins TRBV7-9 to TRBJ2-7; TRBD2 matches 10 bases. CDR3 length equals 15 residues. V dropped 5 bases and J dropped 2; count of bases not matched to a gene: 6. Germline values: CDR1 SEHNR, CDR2 FQNEAQ (reference sequence). CDR3 residues: CASSNSGRGAYEQYF. CDR3 in DNA: TGTGCCAGCAGCAACAGCGGGAGGGGGGCCTACGAGCAGTACTTC.

The rearrangement joins TRBV3-1 (or the pseudogene TRBV3-2) to TRBJ2-2; no firm D call. The CDR3 has 13 amino acids. V dropped 1 base and J dropped 8 bases, with 8 bases sitting between them. Germline-derived CDR1 and CDR2 are LGHDT and YNNKEL (reference sequence). For the CDR3, the DNA is TGTGCCAGCAGCCAAGGCGTGGGGGGGGAGCTGTTTTTT. Protein product: CASSQGVGGELFF.

This clone was detected once. This chain links TRBV20-1 with TRBJ2-1; D is ambiguous. CDR1 is DFQATT and CDR2 is SNEGSKA in the germline V gene (reference sequence). Trimming removed 3 bases from V and 9 bases from J, with 18 bases in between. The CDR3 covers 14 residues. CDR3 sequence reads: CSASPPAVWGEQFF. The CDR3, as DNA: TGCAGTGCTAGTCCCCCCGCGGTGTGGGGTGAGCAGTTCTTC.

The J gene is TRBJ1-6, the V gene TRBV27, with D uncertain. V lost 2 bases and J lost 1, with 3 bases in between. The V gene's germline CDR1 is MNHEY and CDR2 SMNVEV (reference sequence). The length of the CDR3 is 14 residues. The CDR3 bases are TGTGCCAGCAGTTTAAGGTCCTATAATTCACCCCTCCACTTT. Protein: CASSLRSYNSPLHF.

The V and J genes are TRBV5-6 and TRBJ2-1; no firm D call. Between the trimmed V and J ends, which lost 3 bases and 8 bases, there was a span of 12 bases. CDR1 SGHDT and CDR2 YYEEEE come from the germline V gene. CDR3 length: 13 residues. CDR3 region: CASSSSPGDEQFF. The CDR3 DNA reads as TGTGCCAGCAGCTCAAGCCCCGGCGATGAGCAGTTCTTC.

CDR3 protein: CASSMGLAGEPGELFF. The CDR3 nucleotides read TGTGCCAGCAGCATGGGACTAGCGGGAGAGCCCGGGGAGCTGTTTTTT. This chain links TRBV7-9 with TRBJ2-2, with 14 bases fitting TRBD2. Per germline, CDR1 SEHNR and CDR2 FQNEAQ (reference sequence). CDR3 length: 16 residues. V was clipped by 5 bases and J by 6 bases; unmatched bases: 5. Full variable domain (outside the CDR3, taken from reference TRBV7-9 and TRBJ2-2): DTGVSQNPRHKITKRGQNVTFRCDPISEHNRLYWYRQTLGQGPEFLTYFQNEAQLEKSRLLSDRFSAERPKGSFSTLEIQRTEQGDSAMYLCASSMGLAGEPGELFFGEGSRLTVL.

The gene calls are TRBV5-6 and TRBJ1-3; TRBD1 matches 7 bases. Germline CDR1 and CDR2: SGHDT and YYEEEE. Trimming cost V 0 bases and J 2 bases; bases outside gene matches: 2. The CDR3 has 15 residues. CDR3 in amino acids: CASSLGGGAGNTIYF. The CDR3 region has the DNA TGTGCCAGCAGCTTGGGAGGGGGCGCTGGAAACACCATATATTTT.

This sequence joins TRBV9 and TRBJ2-1, with D possibly being TRBD1 (5 bases). The CDR3 covers 15 residues. The V and J ends lost 4 bases and 0 bases respectively, with 11 bases between them. The germline V gene has CDR1 SGDLS and CDR2 YYNGEE. CDR3 nucleotide sequence: TGTGCCAGCAGCACCGGACACAGCTCCTACAATGAGCAGTTCTTC. This codes for CASSTGHSSYNEQFF.

The rearrangement uses TRBV19 and TRBJ1-4; D is uncertain. The germline V and J ends were trimmed by 3 bases and 7 bases, with 3 bases remaining between them. Germline V gene sequence: CDR1 LNHDA, CDR2 SQIVND (reference sequence). This CDR3 comprises 11 residues. The CDR3 here is CASSMSEKLFF. CDR3 in DNA: TGTGCCAGTAGTATGAGTGAAAAACTGTTTTTT.

The J gene is TRBJ2-7, the V gene TRBV3-1 (or the pseudogene TRBV3-2); tentatively, D is TRBD2 (5 bases). The germline V and J ends were trimmed by 4 bases and 0 bases, with 13 bases remaining between them. CDR3 size: 15 residues. From germline, CDR1 is LGHDT and CDR2 YNNKEL (reference sequence). Here the CDR3 reads CASSPDSYTSYEQYF. The CDR3 DNA reads as TGTGCCAGCAGCCCGGACTCGTACACCTCCTACGAGCAGTACTTC.

The chain is built from TRBV7-9 and TRBJ1-6; D might be TRBD1 (6 bases). The V gene's germline CDR1 is SEHNR and CDR2 FQNEAQ (reference sequence). There are 15 residues in the CDR3. Trimming took 0 bases from V and 15 from J, leaving 18 bases between them. The CDR3 DNA follows: TGTGCCAGCAGCTTAGCTGTGACAGGCGGGGGACACCTCCACTTT. Protein sequence: CASSLAVTGGGHLHF.

The V and J genes are TRBV29-1 and TRBJ1-2; 7 bases fit TRBD1. The CDR3 has 12 amino acids. With 8 bases clipped from V and 7 bases from J, the junction kept 10 bases outside the gene matches. The germline V gene encodes CDR1 SQVTM and CDR2 ANQGSEA. DNA of the CDR3: TGCAGCATCCATCAAGGGGGCCGTGGCTACACCTTC. Residues: CSIHQGGRGYTF. The variable domain in full, completed from reference TRBV29-1 and TRBJ1-2, reads SAVISQKPSRDICQRGTSLTIQCQVDSQVTMMFWYRQQPGQSLTLIATANQGSEATYESGFVIDKFPISRPNLTFSTLTVSNMSPEDSSIYLCSIHQGGRGYTFGSGTRLTVV.

The chain has TRBV9 and TRBJ2-1, with a weak D call TRBD1 (5 bases). V lost 3 bases and J 6 bases, leaving 10 bases between the germline ends. The CDR3 runs to 13 residues. Germline-derived CDR1 and CDR2 are SGDLS and YYNGEE. The CDR3: CASSAGPFNEQFF. The CDR3 DNA is TGTGCCAGCAGCGCAGGGCCCTTCAATGAGCAGTTCTTC.

The chain is built from TRBV5-1 and TRBJ2-7; TRBD2 might be the D (6 bases). Per germline, CDR1 SGHRS and CDR2 YFSETQ. This CDR3 is 13 amino acids long. Trimming took off 5 bases at V and 3 bases at J, with 12 bases between the two ends. The CDR3 DNA sequence: TGCGCCAGCAGGCGGACTACTCACTACGAGCAGTACTTC. It translates to CASRRTTHYEQYF.